A selection of T cell receptor beta chains follows, all from one sample in a study of cytomegalovirus exposure and HLA in healthy donors. Sequencing used immunoSEQ multiplex PCR; TCRdb keeps in-frame clones, though not all of them. The table lists 110,000 to 150,000 clones, over 60% of them singletons. Sequences were obtained from PBMCs. Source of these receptors: a female donor in good health and CMV-seronegative. Both conserved end residues are part of each CDR3. A D gene is named only where the DNA matches it firmly. Part of the rows lack a size; the others show once, few, many or a class for expanded clones.

D gene: -
J gene: TRBJ2-7
V gene: TRBV28
clone size: -
CDR3 DNA: TGTGCCAGCAGGGGCTCTATAAGCCTCCCCTACGAGCAGTACTTC
CDR3 protein: CASRGSISLPYEQYF

D gene: TRBD2
J gene: TRBJ2-1
V gene: TRBV7-9
clone size: -
CDR3 DNA: TGTGCCAGCAGGCGGGAGGGAAATTACAATGAGCAGTTCTTC
CDR3 protein: CASRREGNYNEQFF

D gene: -
J gene: TRBJ1-2
V gene: TRBV5-4
clone size: few
CDR3 DNA: TGTGCCAGCAGCTTGGAGGGCAGCGGACGCGTCTATGGCTACACCTTC
CDR3 protein: CASSLEGSGRVYGYTF

D gene: TRBD1
J gene: TRBJ1-6
V gene: TRBV27
clone size: -
CDR3 DNA: TGTGCCAGCAGTTTCTTCGGGACAGGGGGTTCACCCCTCCACTTT
CDR3 protein: CASSFFGTGGSPLHF

D gene: TRBD1
J gene: TRBJ1-1
V gene: TRBV7-9
clone size: few
CDR3 DNA: TGTGCCAGCAGCACAACAGGGGGCACTGAAGCTTTCTTT
CDR3 protein: CASSTTGGTEAFF

D gene: TRBD1
J gene: TRBJ2-7
V gene: TRBV11-3
clone size: once
CDR3 DNA: TGTGCCAGCAGCGCAACCAGACGACAGGGGGAGGTGTACTTC
CDR3 protein: CASSATRRQGEVYF

D gene: -
J gene: TRBJ1-1
V gene: TRBV7-9
clone size: few
CDR3 DNA: TGTGCCAGCAGCCCGGACAGTGTTAACACTGAAGCTTTCTTT
CDR3 protein: CASSPDSVNTEAFF

D gene: -
J gene: TRBJ2-1
V gene: TRBV7-3
clone size: few
CDR3 DNA: TGTGCCAGCAGCTTGGGCGGGAAGGACGATGAGCAGTTCTTC
CDR3 protein: CASSLGGKDDEQFF

D gene: -
J gene: TRBJ2-6
V gene: TRBV7-6
clone size: -
CDR3 DNA: TGTGCCAGCAGCCCCAGCTCTGGGGCCAACGTCCTGACTTTC
CDR3 protein: CASSPSSGANVLTF

D gene: -
J gene: TRBJ2-1
V gene: TRBV10-2
clone size: few
CDR3 DNA: TGCGCCAGCAGTCCTCGGGGGTCAGGGAATGAGCAGTTCTTC
CDR3 protein: CASSPRGSGNEQFF

D gene: TRBD1
J gene: TRBJ1-2
V gene: TRBV5-5
clone size: -
CDR3 DNA: TGTGCCAGCAGCTTCGGGACAGGGGGCAATGGCTACACCTTC
CDR3 protein: CASSFGTGGNGYTF

D gene: TRBD2
J gene: TRBJ2-5
V gene: TRBV10-3
clone size: -
CDR3 DNA: TGTGCCATCAAAGGGGCAACTAGCGGGAGTATCCAAGAGACCCAGTACTTC
CDR3 protein: CAIKGATSGSIQETQYF

D gene: -
J gene: TRBJ2-2
V gene: TRBV5-1
clone size: -
CDR3 DNA: TGCGCCAGCAGCTTTCCGGCAGGGGCCGTGACCGGGGAGCTGTTTTTT
CDR3 protein: CASSFPAGAVTGELFF

D gene: TRBD1
J gene: TRBJ1-1
V gene: TRBV5-6
clone size: -
CDR3 DNA: TGTGCCAGCAGCTTGGATGGACAGGGGAAAAGGCTTTTTGCTTTCTTT
CDR3 protein: CASSLDGQGKRLFAFF

D gene: -
J gene: TRBJ1-2
V gene: TRBV5-1
clone size: -
CDR3 DNA: TGCGCCAGCAGCTCCGGGGGGGCGGTAAGCTATGGCTACACCTTC
CDR3 protein: CASSSGGAVSYGYTF

D gene: -
J gene: TRBJ2-1
V gene: TRBV4-1
clone size: -
CDR3 DNA: TGCGCCAGCAGCCAAGTTCTCGGTACAGGGAATGAGCAGTTCTTC
CDR3 protein: CASSQVLGTGNEQFF

D gene: -
J gene: TRBJ2-1
V gene: TRBV5-1
clone size: once
CDR3 DNA: TGCGCCAGCAGCTCGATCCCCCTTGGGGAGACAACATACGAGCAGTTCTTC
CDR3 protein: CASSSIPLGETTYEQFF

D gene: -
J gene: TRBJ1-1
V gene: TRBV9
clone size: -
CDR3 DNA: TGTGCCAGCAGCGGTGCCGGGAACACTGAAGCTTTCTTT
CDR3 protein: CASSGAGNTEAFF

D gene: TRBD2
J gene: TRBJ2-7
V gene: TRBV23-1
clone size: -
CDR3 DNA: TGCGCCAGCAGTCAATCGAAGAGGAGGGGACGCGGGAGGGCCTACGAGCAGTACTTC
CDR3 protein: CASSQSKRRGRGRAYEQYF

D gene: -
J gene: TRBJ2-3
V gene: TRBV5-5
clone size: -
CDR3 DNA: TGTGCCAGCAGCTTGGGACAGAACAGAGATACGCAGTATTTT
CDR3 protein: CASSLGQNRDTQYF

D gene: -
J gene: TRBJ2-1
V gene: TRBV28
clone size: -
CDR3 DNA: TGTGCCAGCCTTAGACCCCTGAGGACTGACAATGAGCAGTTCTTC
CDR3 protein: CASLRPLRTDNEQFF

D gene: TRBD1
J gene: TRBJ2-1
V gene: TRBV7-9
clone size: once
CDR3 DNA: TGTGCCAGCAGCTTCACAGGGGGAAGTGAGCAGTTCTTC
CDR3 protein: CASSFTGGSEQFF